This T cell receptor beta chain emerged from a study of cytomegalovirus exposure and HLA in healthy donors. Study overall: There were more than 350 genotyped donors. Of these, 81% fell in the genetic ancestry cluster associated with self-reported Caucasian donors.

Whole-study findings and limits: Most subjects had HLA-A and HLA-B alleles reportedly predicted accurately by TCR beta sequences. Association of a missense DCLRE1C variant with TCR beta V- and J-gene trimming was reported in a later analysis. Most TCR beta V segments were productive about 87% or about 30% of the time in an earlier analysis.

The V gene's germline CDR1 is SGDLS and CDR2 YYNGEE. J gave up 7 bases and V 1 base, and 3 bases lay outside the gene matches. There are 14 residues in the CDR3. Amplification used 60 Vbeta primers and 13 Jbeta primers. Sequenced by immunoSEQ multiplex PCR; TCRdb stores in-frame clones only, minus some. Of approximately 190,000 clones in the sample, 82% are singletons; the top ten hold roughly 0.097%. In regard to this clone: Antigen: not known.

The source of this sequence is a boy between 2 and 10 years old in good health and CMV-seronegative. This rearrangement joins TRBV9 to TRBJ2-1; 9 bases fit TRBD2. Sequencing used PBMCs. CDR3 in amino acids: CASSVLAGGNEQFF. CDR3 sequence (DNA): TGTGCCAGCAGCGTATTGGCGGGGGGGAATGAGCAGTTCTTC.